This T cell receptor (beta chain) comes out of a study of identical twins. TCRdb processed the 5' RACE reads anew with MiXCR; each CDR3 protein has one entry. In the table there are 700,000 or so distinct CDR3 sequences, less than 25% of which are singletons. The germline CDR1 and CDR2 sequences are SGDLS and YYNGEE. The V and J ends lost 3 bases and 3 bases respectively, with 13 bases between them. This CDR3 region has 15 residues. These same data were also listed under a study on T cells expressing NK-cell markers.

The sequencing input was PBMCs. The sequence derives from a woman between 18 and 30 years old in good health. The rearrangement uses TRBV9 and TRBJ1-3; D unclear. The CDR3 sequence is CASSGEDRIGNTIYF. The CDR3 region has the DNA TGTGCCAGCAGCGGAGAGGACCGAATTGGAAACACCATATATTTT. The full variable domain, rest sourced from reference TRBV9 and TRBJ1-3, is DSGVTQTPKHLITATGQRVTLRCSPRSGDLSVYWYQQSLDQGLQFLIQYYNGEERAKGNILERFSAQQFPDLHSELNLSSLELGDSALYFCASSGEDRIGNTIYFGEGSWLTVV.